These 16 T cell receptor beta chains were all obtained from the same sample, sequenced in a study of high-grade serous ovarian cancer treatment subgroups (dated by TCRdb to the early 2020s). Collection of tumor samples took place before definitive surgery or chemotherapy. The library relied on the immunoSEQ multiplex PCR assay. This is the immuneACCESS table as TCRdb keeps it, with only in-frame sequences that have V and J called. A part of the clones is gone; compared with another copy, unresolved V genes explain less than half, and the rest is unexplained. In all, the sample holds about 4,300 clones, and roughly four fifths of those were seen once. The leading ten clones occupy less than 5% of the sample. Specimen: tumor tissue. The receptors originated from a human donor with high-grade serous ovarian cancer.

The chain employs TRBV7-9 and TRBJ1-1; TRBD1 matches 7 bases. CDR3 length: 15 residues. CDR1 is SEHNR and CDR2 is FQNEAQ in the germline V gene (reference sequence). With V trimmed by 5 bases and J by 0 bases, 6 bases remained unmatched. The CDR3 bases are TGTGCCAGCAGCCCCACGGGACAGATGAACACTGAAGCTTTCTTT. Protein sequence: CASSPTGQMNTEAFF.

The chain uses TRBV5-8 and TRBJ2-1; D may correspond to TRBD1 or TRBD2 (5 bases each). This CDR3 region has 16 residues. CDR1 and CDR2 (germline): SGHTS, YDEGEE. V gave up 1 base and J gave up 0 bases, with 11 bases separating them. The CDR3 loop reads CASSLFRGSSYNEQFF. The CDR3, as DNA: TGTGCCAGCAGCTTGTTTCGGGGCAGCTCCTACAATGAGCAGTTCTTC.

J is TRBJ2-6 and V is TRBV5-1, with unresolved D. The CDR3 has 14 amino acids. Trimming took off 6 bases at V and 0 bases at J, with 7 bases between the two ends. CDR1 SGHRS and CDR2 YFSETQ come from the germline V gene. CDR3 in DNA: TGCGCCAGCACAAGGGCCTCTGGGGCCAACGTCCTGACTTTC. Translated: CASTRASGANVLTF.

CDR3 coding DNA: TGCAGTGCTGCAGCTCAAGAGACCCAGTACTTC. Amino acids: CSAAAQETQYF. The genes are TRBV20-1 and TRBJ2-5; no clear D. V lost 5 bases and J lost 2, with 6 bases in between. The CDR3 is 11 amino acids. CDR1 is DFQATT, CDR2 SNEGSKA, per germline (reference sequence).

The chain recombines TRBV2 with TRBJ1-2; D gene uncertain. The germline V and J ends were trimmed by 2 bases and 4 bases, with 11 bases remaining between them. The CDR3 extends over 14 amino acids. CDR1 and CDR2 (germline): SNHLY, FYNNEI. The CDR3 nucleotides are TGTGCCAGCAGTGAACAGAGAACTCTCTATGGCTACACCTTC. This codes for CASSEQRTLYGYTF.

The chain employs TRBV19 and TRBJ2-3; 8 nucleotides agree with TRBD2. The CDR3 consists of 15 residues. CDR1 and CDR2 from the germline V gene are LNHDA and SQIVND (reference sequence). V dropped 1 base and J dropped 8; count of bases not matched to a gene: 8. The CDR3 DNA is TGTGCCAGTAGTATAGGAGCGGGGGCCCAGGGTACGCAGTATTTT. As protein: CASSIGAGAQGTQYF.

The J gene is TRBJ1-1, the V gene TRBV7-8, with a weak D call TRBD1 (6 bases). This CDR3 spans 14 amino acids. V was trimmed by 2 bases and J by 0 bases, leaving 7 bases between them. Germline assignment: CDR1 SGHVS and CDR2 FQNEAQ. This CDR3 reads CASSLTGMNTEAFF. The CDR3 region has the DNA TGTGCCAGCAGCTTAACAGGGATGAACACTGAAGCTTTCTTT.

The chain joins TRBV19 to TRBJ1-4; TRBD1 matches at 9 bases. The J segment lost 9 bases and the V segment lost 8 bases, leaving 7 bases of the junction unmatched. This CDR3 is built from 13 residues. Germline CDR1 and CDR2: LNHDA and SQIVND (reference sequence). This CDR3 is CASAGTGTQKLFF. Here the CDR3 DNA reads TGTGCCAGTGCCGGGACAGGGACCCAAAAACTGTTTTTT. Variable domain in full (rest from reference TRBV19 and TRBJ1-4): DGGITQSPKYLFRKEGQNVTLSCEQNLNHDAMYWYRQDPGQGLRLIYYSQIVNDFQKGDIAEGYSVSREKKESFPLTVTSAQKNPTAFYLCASAGTGTQKLFFGSGTQLSVL.

This clone was seen only once. The chain has TRBV21-1 and TRBJ1-5. TRBV21-1 is assigned pseudogene status. The CDR3 contains 16 residues. The CDR3 DNA reads TGTGCCAGCAGCAAAGGGGGAGGGGCTTACAATCAGCCCCAGCATTTT. Translated: CASSKGGGAYNQPQHF.

V is TRBV7-3 and J is TRBJ2-7; TRBD2 matches 7 bases. This CDR3 region has 16 residues. Germline V gene data show CDR1 as SGHTA and CDR2 as FQGTGA. Germline trimming cut 4 bases from V and 4 bases from J; bases unmatched to any gene: 13. CDR3 in amino acids: CASSSPAAAGIYEQYF. The CDR3 DNA reads TGTGCCAGCAGCTCACCCGCGGCAGCGGGGATTTACGAGCAGTACTTC.

CDR3 region: CASSLVPYSYEQYF. The CDR3 coding sequence is TGTGCCAGCAGCTTAGTCCCATACTCCTACGAGCAGTACTTC. The V call is TRBV7-8, the J call TRBJ2-7; no firm D call. V was shortened by 1 base and J by 0 bases, with 7 bases between the two germline ends. CDR1 and CDR2 from the germline V gene are SGHVS and FQNEAQ. The CDR3 spans 14 residues.

The genes are TRBV2 and TRBJ2-1, with D possibly called TRBD1 or TRBD2 (6 bases each). V shed 0 bases and J shed 10 bases, with 16 bases lying between them. The germline V gene encodes CDR1 SNHLY and CDR2 FYNNEI. CDR3 length equals 15 residues. The CDR3 region is CASSEAKGGSGEQFF. The CDR3 nucleotides are TGTGCCAGCAGTGAAGCCAAAGGGGGTAGCGGAGAGCAGTTCTTC.

This sequence joins TRBV7-2 and TRBJ2-1, with D uncertain. Germline values: CDR1 SGHTA, CDR2 FQGNSA. The CDR3 runs 13 residues. V shed 2 bases and J shed 4 bases, with 6 bases lying between them. As DNA, the CDR3 is TGTGCCAGCAGCTTAACGGATTACAATGAGCAGTTCTTC. As protein: CASSLTDYNEQFF.

V gene TRBV10-3 combines with J gene TRBJ1-2, with 10 bases fitting TRBD1. With 0 bases clipped from V and 6 bases from J, the junction kept 4 bases outside the gene matches. Germline assignment: CDR1 ENHRY and CDR2 SYGVKD. CDR3 length equals 15 residues. CDR3 DNA sequence: TGTGCCATCAGTGAGTCGAGACAGGGGGCGGATGGCTACACCTTC. Protein: CAISESRQGADGYTF.

The genes are TRBV5-8 and TRBJ1-2; D call uncertain. This CDR3 region has 13 residues. Looked up from germline, CDR1 is SGHTS and CDR2 is YDEGEE. V dropped 1 base and J dropped 1 base, with 5 bases sitting between them. CDR3 sequence (DNA): TGTGCCAGCAGCTTGTTAAATAACTATGGCTACACCTTC. Residues: CASSLLNNYGYTF. The complete variable domain, with remaining parts taken from reference TRBV5-8 and TRBJ1-2, reads EAGVTQSPTHLIKTRGQQATLRCSPISGHTSVYWYQQALGLGLQFLLWYDEGEERNRGNFPPRFSGRQFPNYSSELNVNALELEDSALYLCASSLLNNYGYTFGSGTRLTVV.

The chain links TRBV11-1 to TRBJ2-3; D is possibly TRBD2 (5 bases). V was clipped by 3 bases and J by 5 bases, with 9 bases between them. This CDR3 comprises 13 residues. The V gene's germline CDR1 is SGHAT and CDR2 FQDESV (reference sequence). The CDR3 region has the DNA TGTGCCAGCAGCTTGGGAGTAGGAGATACGCAGTATTTT. Translated, it gives CASSLGVGDTQYF.